One and the same sample provided the 12 T cell receptor beta chains below, sequenced in a study of CD8 T cells in Susac syndrome. When the RNA was reverse transcribed, random hexamers were used with an input of roughly 0.45 to 1 ug. TCRdb analysed the immunoSEQ multiplex PCR reads with MiXCR anew, one entry per CDR3 protein. The sample has about 210,000 distinct CDR3 sequences; 95% are singletons. Sequenced: CD4+ T cells from PBMCs. These receptors were obtained from a human donor with multiple sclerosis.

This chain joins TRBV20-1 and TRBJ2-5; TRBD1 aligns across 9 bases. Germline V CDR1 and CDR2: DFQATT, SNEGSKA (reference sequence). The CDR3 sequence is 13 residues long. After removal of 6 bases from V and 9 bases from J, the junction contained 11 bases not matched to a gene. This CDR3 reads CSAGGTGTVAQYF. CDR3 DNA sequence: TGCAGTGCCGGGGGGACAGGGACCGTTGCCCAGTACTTC.

CDR3 in DNA: TGCAGCGGAGGGGCGCGGTACGAGCAGTACTTC. It codes for CSGGARYEQYF. The genes are TRBV29-1 and TRBJ2-7; the D gene could be TRBD1 or TRBD2 (5 bases each). V gave up 7 bases and J gave up 4 bases, with 11 bases separating them. The CDR3 consists of 11 residues. Germline V gene data show CDR1 as SQVTM and CDR2 as ANQGSEA.

This chain's CDR3 is CSASERLYGYTF. The CDR3 DNA is TGCAGTGCTAGTGAAAGACTCTATGGCTACACCTTC. The chain employs TRBV20-1 and TRBJ1-2; no clear D. The CDR3 extends over 12 amino acids. V lost 3 bases, J lost 4 bases, and 9 bases lay in between. The germline CDR1 and CDR2 sequences are DFQATT and SNEGSKA (reference sequence).

This sequence joins TRBV20-1 and TRBJ2-7; possible D gene TRBD1, 6 bases. Germline CDR1 and CDR2: DFQATT and SNEGSKA (reference sequence). The CDR3 totals 11 residues. The chain's CDR3 is CNRDKTHEQYF. For the CDR3, the DNA is TGCAACCGGGACAAAACACACGAGCAGTACTTC.

The chain employs TRBV19 and TRBJ2-1; D gene unclear. The CDR3 extends over 13 amino acids. Germline values: CDR1 LNHDA, CDR2 SQIVND (reference sequence). Between the trimmed V and J ends, which lost 1 base and 5 bases, there was a span of 6 bases. CDR3 amino acids: CASSIASDNEQFF. The CDR3 DNA follows: TGTGCCAGTAGTATAGCCAGTGACAATGAGCAGTTCTTC.

This chain uses TRBV29-1 with TRBJ1-5; 7 bases match TRBD1. Germline CDR1 is SQVTM and CDR2 is ANQGSEA. The CDR3 spans 13 residues. With 4 bases clipped from V and 4 bases from J, the junction kept 4 bases outside the gene matches. CDR3 sequence: CSVARGWNQPQHF. In nucleotides, the CDR3 is TGCAGCGTTGCCAGGGGGTGGAATCAGCCCCAGCATTTT.

This chain connects TRBV3-1 to TRBJ2-2; 7 bases fit TRBD2. The length of the CDR3 is 17 residues. The germline gives CDR1 LGHDT, CDR2 YNNKEL (reference sequence). The V gene end was trimmed by 0 bases and the J gene end by 3 bases; junction bases not matched to a gene: 7. CDR3 sequence (DNA): TGTGCCAGCAGCCAAGATTCGGCTAGCGGATACACCGGGGAGCTGTTTTTT. It is translated as CASSQDSASGYTGELFF.

The chain employs TRBV29-1 and TRBJ2-1; the match to TRBD1 covers 10 bases. V was clipped by 6 bases and J by 7 bases; unmatched bases: 9. The CDR3 spans 14 residues. The V gene's germline CDR1 is SQVTM and CDR2 ANQGSEA. Here the CDR3 DNA reads TGCAGCGTGGCGACAGGGGGCCAGGGGAATGAGCAGTTCTTC. Translated, it gives CSVATGGQGNEQFF.

V and J are TRBV27 and TRBJ1-1; no clear D gene. The germline CDR1 and CDR2 sequences are MNHEY and SMNVEV (reference sequence). The V gene lost 3 bases and the J gene lost 5 bases, with 10 bases spanning the gap. The CDR3 has 13 amino acids. The chain's CDR3 is CASSFSRWTEAFF. Here the CDR3 DNA reads TGTGCCAGCAGTTTTAGTAGGTGGACTGAAGCTTTCTTT.

The gene calls are TRBV29-1 and TRBJ2-2; D gene uncertain. CDR3 size: 13 residues. Germline CDR1 reads SQVTM; CDR2 reads ANQGSEA. Trimming left V 5 bases short and J 0 bases short, with 7 bases between. CDR3 DNA: TGCAGCGTTCGCCGAACGAACACCGGGGAGCTGTTTTTT. Its protein product is CSVRRTNTGELFF.

The rearrangement joins TRBV28 to TRBJ1-5; 9 bases map to TRBD1. J gave up 0 bases and V 6 bases, and 6 bases lay outside the gene matches. The CDR3 is made up of 16 amino acids. Per germline, CDR1 MDHEN and CDR2 SYDVKM. CDR3 bases: TGTGCCAGCAGGCCCGGGACAGGGTTTAGCAATCAGCCCCAGCATTTT. Its translation is CASRPGTGFSNQPQHF.

Of note for this clonotype: One end of the junction varies from germline; a read error may be responsible. This chain connects TRBV20-1 to TRBJ2-3; the D is unclear. Germline V CDR1 and CDR2: DFQATT, SNEGSKA (reference sequence). The CDR3 length is 12 residues. The CDR3 nucleotides read TGCAGTGGCGAACGGAGCACAGATACGCGGTATTTT. As protein: CSGERSTDTRYF.